This T cell receptor beta chain came from a study of T-cell reconstitution after alpha-beta-depleted transplantation in children. Findings and limits, study-wide: The main origin of T-cell counts and diversity one year after transplant was newly produced T cells. Several hundred graft clones that had expanded were reportedly the source of alpha-beta T cells about two months after transplant. TCRbeta diversity was high at day 60 in some patients (a result of surviving recipient T cells and thymic progenitors).

V was clipped by 7 bases and J by 4 bases; unmatched bases: 8. Germline-derived CDR1 and CDR2 are KGHDR and SFDVKD. The CDR3 contains 14 residues. The library targeted TCRbeta and was prepared with unique molecular identifiers. TCRdb reprocessed the PCR reads via MiXCR and lists one record per CDR3 protein. The sample consists of fewer than 550,000 distinct CDR3 sequences, approximately 10% of them appearing once. The sample holds a few counts of this clonotype. The target antigen is unknown. This clonotype was sampled from a female patient aged 2 to 10 who had a stem cell transplant for aplastic anemia, so the T cells may come from the graft donor. The rearrangement joins TRBV24-1 to TRBJ2-7; TRBD2 matches 8 bases. Material: PBMCs, mostly from graft donor cells, obtained 180 days after TCRalphabeta/CD19-depleted stem cell transplant. CDR3 nucleotides: TGTGCCACCAGGGGCGGGGGGAGCGATTACGAGCAGTACTTC. Translating gives CATRGGGSDYEQYF.